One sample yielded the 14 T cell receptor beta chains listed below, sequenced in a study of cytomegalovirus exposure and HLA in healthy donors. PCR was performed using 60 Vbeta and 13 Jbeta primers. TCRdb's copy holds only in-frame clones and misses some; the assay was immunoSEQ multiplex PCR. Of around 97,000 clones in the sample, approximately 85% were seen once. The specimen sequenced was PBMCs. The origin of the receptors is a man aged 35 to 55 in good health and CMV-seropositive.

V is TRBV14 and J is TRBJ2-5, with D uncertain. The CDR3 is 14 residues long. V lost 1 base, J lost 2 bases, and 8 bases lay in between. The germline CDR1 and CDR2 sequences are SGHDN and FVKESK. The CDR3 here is CASSQVGRQETQYF. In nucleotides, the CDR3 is TGTGCCAGCAGCCAAGTGGGCAGGCAAGAGACCCAGTACTTC. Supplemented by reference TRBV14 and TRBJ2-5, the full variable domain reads EAGVTQFPSHSVIEKGQTVTLRCDPISGHDNLYWYRRVMGKEIKFLLHFVKESKQDESGMPNNRFLAERTGGTYSTLKVQPAELEDSGVYFCASSQVGRQETQYFGPGTRLLVL.

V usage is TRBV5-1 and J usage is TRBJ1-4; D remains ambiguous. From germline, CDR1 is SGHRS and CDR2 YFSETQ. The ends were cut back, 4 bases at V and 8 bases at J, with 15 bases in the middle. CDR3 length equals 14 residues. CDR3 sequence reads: CASSAGLLQEKLFF. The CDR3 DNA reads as TGCGCCAGCAGCGCGGGCCTTCTCCAGGAAAAACTGTTTTTT.

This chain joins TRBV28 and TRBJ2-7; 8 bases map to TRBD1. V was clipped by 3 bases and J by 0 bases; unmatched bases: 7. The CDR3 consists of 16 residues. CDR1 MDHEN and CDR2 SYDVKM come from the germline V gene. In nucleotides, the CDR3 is TGTGCCAGCAGTTTTTCTCCCGGACAGGGCTCCTACGAGCAGTACTTC. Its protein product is CASSFSPGQGSYEQYF. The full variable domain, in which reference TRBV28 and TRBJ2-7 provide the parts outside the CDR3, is DVKVTQSSRYLVKRTGEKVFLECVQDMDHENMFWYRQDPGLGLRLIYFSYDVKMKEKGDIPEGYSVSREKKERFSLILESASTNQTSMYLCASSFSPGQGSYEQYFGPGTRLTVT.

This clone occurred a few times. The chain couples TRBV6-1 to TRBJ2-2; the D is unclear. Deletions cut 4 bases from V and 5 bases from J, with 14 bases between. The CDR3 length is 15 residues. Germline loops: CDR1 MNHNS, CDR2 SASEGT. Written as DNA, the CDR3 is TGTGCCAGCAGTGCCTCACTAAAAGCGACCGGGGAGCTGTTTTTT. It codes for CASSASLKATGELFF.

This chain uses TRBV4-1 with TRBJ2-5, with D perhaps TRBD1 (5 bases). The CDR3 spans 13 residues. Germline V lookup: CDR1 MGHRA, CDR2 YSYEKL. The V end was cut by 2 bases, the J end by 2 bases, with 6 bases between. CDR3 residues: CASSQQGQETQYF. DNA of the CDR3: TGCGCCAGCAGCCAACAGGGACAAGAGACCCAGTACTTC.

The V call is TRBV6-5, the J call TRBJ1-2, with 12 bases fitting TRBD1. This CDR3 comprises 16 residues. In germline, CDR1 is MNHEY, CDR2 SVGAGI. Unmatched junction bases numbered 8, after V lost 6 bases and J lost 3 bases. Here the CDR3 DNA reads TGTGCCAGCAGCTACCGGGACAGGGGGCTGGACTATGGCTACACCTTC. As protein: CASSYRDRGLDYGYTF.

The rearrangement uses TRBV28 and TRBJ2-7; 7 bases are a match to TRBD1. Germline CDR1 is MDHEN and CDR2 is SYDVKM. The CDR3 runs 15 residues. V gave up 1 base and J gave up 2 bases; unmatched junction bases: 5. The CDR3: CASSLLGTETYEQYF. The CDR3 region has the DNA TGTGCCAGCAGTTTATTGGGGACAGAAACCTACGAGCAGTACTTC.

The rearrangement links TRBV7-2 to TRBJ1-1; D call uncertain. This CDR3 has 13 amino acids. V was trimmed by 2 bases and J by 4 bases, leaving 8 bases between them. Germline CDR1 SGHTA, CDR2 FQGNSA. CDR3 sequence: CASSLQVGTEAFF. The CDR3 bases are TGTGCCAGCAGCTTACAGGTTGGCACTGAAGCTTTCTTT.

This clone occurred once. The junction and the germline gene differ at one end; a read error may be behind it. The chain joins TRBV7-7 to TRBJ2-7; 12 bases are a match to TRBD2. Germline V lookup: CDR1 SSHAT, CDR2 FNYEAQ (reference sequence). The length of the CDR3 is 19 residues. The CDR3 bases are TGTGCTAGCAGCTTAGAGTTAGTACTAGCGGGAGGTTTGTCCTACGAGCAGTACTTC. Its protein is CASSLELVLAGGLSYEQYF.

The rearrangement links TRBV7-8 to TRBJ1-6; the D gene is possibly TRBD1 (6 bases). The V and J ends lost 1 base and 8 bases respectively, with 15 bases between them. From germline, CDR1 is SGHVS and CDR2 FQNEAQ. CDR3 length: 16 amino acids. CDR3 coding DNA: TGTGCCAGCAGCTTAGAGGACAGTACAGACTATTCACCCCTCCACTTT. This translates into CASSLEDSTDYSPLHF.

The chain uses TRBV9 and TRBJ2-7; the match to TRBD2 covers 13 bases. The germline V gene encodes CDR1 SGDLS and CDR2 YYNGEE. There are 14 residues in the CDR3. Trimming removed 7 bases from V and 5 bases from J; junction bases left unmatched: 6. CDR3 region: CASYRLAGGDEQYF. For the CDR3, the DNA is TGTGCCAGCTATAGACTAGCGGGAGGCGACGAGCAGTACTTC.

The CDR3 region has the DNA TGCGCCAGCAAGAACGTACAGGGGTATCTCAATGAGCAGTTCTTC. This sequence encodes CASKNVQGYLNEQFF. The J gene is TRBJ2-1, the V gene TRBV5-1, with 7 bases that match TRBD1. Germline V gives CDR1 SGHRS, CDR2 YFSETQ. The CDR3 loop spans 15 amino acids. The V segment lost 6 bases and the J segment 6 bases; nucleotides outside the gene matches: 12.

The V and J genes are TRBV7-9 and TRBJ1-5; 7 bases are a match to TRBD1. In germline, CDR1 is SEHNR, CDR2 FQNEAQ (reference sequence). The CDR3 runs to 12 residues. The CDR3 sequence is CATQGIGQPQHF. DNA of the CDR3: TGTGCGACACAGGGGATAGGTCAGCCCCAGCATTTT.

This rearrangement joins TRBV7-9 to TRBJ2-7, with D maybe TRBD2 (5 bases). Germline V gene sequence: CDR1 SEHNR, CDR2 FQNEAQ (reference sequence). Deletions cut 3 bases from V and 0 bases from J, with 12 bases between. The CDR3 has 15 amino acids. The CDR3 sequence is CASSFRGPNSYEQYF. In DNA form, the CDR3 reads TGTGCCAGCAGCTTTCGAGGGCCGAACTCCTACGAGCAGTACTTC.